This TCR beta chain originates from a study of shared clonotypes between healthy human individuals. Assay runs were performed at deep level. Clones were read by immunoSEQ multiplex PCR, and TCRdb kept only the in-frame ones, dropping some. Of about 1,900,000 clones in the sample, over 85% were seen once. CD45RO-negative cells were positively selected for CCR7, leaving out terminally differentiated effector memory CD45RA+ cells. Adults of Caucasian background living in Nashville, Tennessee made up all donors. Note on this clone: Its antigen is currently unknown.

The germline V gene has CDR1 SEHNR and CDR2 FQNEAQ (reference sequence). CDR3 length: 16 residues. V was pared by 0 bases and J by 0 bases, with 4 bases of the junction left unmatched. Broader study findings: With a handful of donors compared, roughly 5% of naive CD4 clonotypes were shared. The study's rarefaction showed incomplete sorted-subset sequencing despite large depth.

The origin of this receptor is a young man in good health. The sequencing sample was made of naive CD8+ T cells sorted from blood. The chain is built from TRBV7-9 and TRBJ2-7; 8 positions agree with TRBD2. The CDR3 region is CASSLARSGDSYEQYF. CDR3 coding DNA: TGTGCCAGCAGCTTAGCCCGTAGCGGGGACTCCTACGAGCAGTACTTC.